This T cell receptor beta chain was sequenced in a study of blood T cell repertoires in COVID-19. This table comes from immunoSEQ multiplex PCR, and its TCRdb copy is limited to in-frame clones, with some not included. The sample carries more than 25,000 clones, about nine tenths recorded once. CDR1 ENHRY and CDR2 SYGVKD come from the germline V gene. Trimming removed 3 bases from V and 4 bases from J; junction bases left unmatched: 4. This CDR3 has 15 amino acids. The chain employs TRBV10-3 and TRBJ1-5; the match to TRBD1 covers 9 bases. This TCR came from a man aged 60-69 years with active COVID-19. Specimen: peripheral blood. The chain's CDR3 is CAISDGTGRNQPQHF. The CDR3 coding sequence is TGTGCCATCAGTGATGGGACAGGGCGAAATCAGCCCCAGCATTTT.